Listed below are T cell receptor beta chains from one sample, sequenced in a study of T-cell reconstitution after alpha-beta-depleted transplantation in children. MiXCR, applied by TCRdb to the PCR reads, yields one record per CDR3 protein. The table lists around 480,000 distinct CDR3 sequences, 32% of them singletons. The sequencing used PBMCs from the stem cell graft donor, collected from the stem cell graft. The receptors come from a human donor who donated a stem cell graft to a child with aplastic anemia. Both conserved end residues are part of each CDR3. The D gene is left open where the match is weak. Size values are once, few and many counts, or a class for expanded clones, and some rows have none.

TRBV10-3	TRBJ1-4	NA	TRBD1	CAISLTLGQGEEKLFF	TGTGCCATCAGTTTGACCCTTGGACAGGGGGAAGAAAAACTGTTTTTT
TRBV20-1	TRBJ2-2	few	TRBD1	CSARGTGNAGELFF	TGCAGTGCTAGAGGGACAGGGAACGCCGGGGAGCTGTTTTTT
TRBV6-5	TRBJ2-7	few	NA	CASSYSGGVFEQYF	TGTGCCAGCAGTTACTCGGGCGGGGTCTTCGAGCAGTACTTC
TRBV12-3/TRBV12-4	TRBJ2-3	few	NA	CASTTRRTITDTQYF	TGTGCCAGCACCACTAGGCGAACTATCACAGATACGCAGTATTTT
TRBV12-3/TRBV12-4	TRBJ1-1	once	TRBD1	CASRPGDRSMNTEAFF	TGTGCCAGCAGGCCCGGGGACAGGTCAATGAACACTGAAGCTTTCTTT
TRBV12-3/TRBV12-4	TRBJ1-1	few	NA	CASNDGGNTEAFF	TGTGCCAGCAACGACGGGGGGAACACTGAAGCTTTCTTT
TRBV6-1	TRBJ2-1	NA	TRBD2	CASRWTSGVGGEQFF	TGTGCCAGCAGATGGACTAGCGGGGTCGGCGGTGAGCAGTTCTTC
TRBV9	TRBJ2-1	few	TRBD1	CASSVRTGSSYNEQFF	TGTGCCAGCAGCGTCCGGACAGGGAGCTCCTACAATGAGCAGTTCTTC
TRBV7-2	TRBJ2-5	NA	TRBD2	CASSPRGGAEETQYF	TGTGCCAGCAGCCCGCGGGGGGGGGCGGAGGAGACCCAGTACTTC
TRBV7-8	TRBJ1-4	NA	NA	CASSLGIKGSEKLFF	TGTGCCAGCAGCTTAGGAATCAAGGGGAGTGAAAAACTGTTTTTT
TRBV10-3	TRBJ2-1	few	TRBD2	CAIGGGSSYNEQFF	TGTGCCATCGGCGGCGGGAGCTCCTACAATGAGCAGTTCTTC